Listed here are 17 T cell receptor beta chains from one sample, sequenced in a study of post-analysis software for immune sequencing data. Unique molecular identifiers were built into the TCR beta cDNA libraries. TCRdb reprocessed the PCR reads with MiXCR, giving one entry per CDR3 protein. The table includes approximately 260,000 distinct CDR3 sequences, 35% to 45% detected once. These receptors have no known antigen. The study's findings and limits: Five or six TRBV segments were significantly more frequent in patients than in controls. TRBV5-6, TRBV5-1 and TRBV20-1 were among these segments.

Sequencing input: blood. Receptors originate from a girl between 5 and 17 years old with multiple sclerosis.

V is TRBV7-2 and J is TRBJ2-7, with TRBD1 as a possible D gene (5 bases). The CDR3 covers 13 residues. Germline V gives CDR1 SGHTA, CDR2 FQGNSA. Trimming stripped 5 bases from V and 2 bases from J, with 10 bases between. The CDR3 bases are TGTGCCAGCAGCCTTAGACAGCCCTACGAGCAGTACTTC. Amino acid sequence: CASSLRQPYEQYF.

This clonotype was counted a few times. The DNA of the CDR3 is TGTGCCAGCAGTTCCCCTGGAGAGGGGACTGAAGCTTTCTTT. Amino acid sequence: CASSSPGEGTEAFF. The chain joins TRBV28 to TRBJ1-1; D is perhaps TRBD1 (5 bases). The V gene lost 4 bases and the J gene lost 5 bases, with 14 bases spanning the gap. Germline assignment: CDR1 MDHEN and CDR2 SYDVKM. The CDR3 contains 14 residues.

This clonotype has ten or more counts. The chain uses TRBV5-6 and TRBJ2-3; D assignment may be TRBD1 or TRBD2 (5 bases each). This CDR3 spans 15 amino acids. Germline loops: CDR1 SGHDT, CDR2 YYEEEE. V lost 7 bases and J 1 base, leaving 16 bases between the germline ends. The CDR3 nucleotides are TGTGCCAGCTGGGGCGGGCTTAGGGGCACAGATACGCAGTATTTT. This translates into CASWGGLRGTDTQYF.

Many counts were recorded for this clonotype. The DNA for the CDR3 is TGTGCCACCAGCAGAGCCGCGGATTCGGGACAGGCCACCGGGGAGCTGTTTTTT. As protein: CATSRAADSGQATGELFF. The chain links TRBV15 to TRBJ2-2, with TRBD1 identical over 8 bases. V was pared by 1 base and J by 4 bases, with 11 bases of the junction left unmatched. The CDR3 sequence is 18 residues long. Germline V gives CDR1 LNHNV, CDR2 YYDKDF (reference sequence). The variable domain in full, completed from reference TRBV15 and TRBJ2-2, reads DAMVIQNPRYQVTQFGKPVTLSCSQTLNHNVMYWYQQKSSQAPKLLFHYYDKDFNNEADTPDNFQSRRPNTSFCFLDIRSPGLGDTAMYLCATSRAADSGQATGELFFGEGSRLTVL.

The chain is built from TRBV20-1 and TRBJ2-1; 10 bases map to TRBD2. J was trimmed by 6 bases and V by 6 bases; bases with no gene match: 11. The germline gives CDR1 DFQATT, CDR2 SNEGSKA (reference sequence). The CDR3 loop spans 15 amino acids. Written as DNA, the CDR3 is TGCAGTGCCCCACGCACACTAGCGGGATTCAATGAGCAGTTCTTC. Translating it yields CSAPRTLAGFNEQFF.

In this sample, this clonotype turned up many times. The chain is built from TRBV15 and TRBJ1-1; D gene unclear. Looked up from germline, CDR1 is LNHNV and CDR2 is YYDKDF (reference sequence). The CDR3 loop spans 14 amino acids. V lost 0 bases, J lost 9 bases, and 14 bases lay in between. CDR3 sequence (DNA): TGTGCCACCAGCAGAGACCTCCAGAGGGTGCAAGCTTTCTTT. Protein product: CATSRDLQRVQAFF.

Ten or more counts support this clonotype. V gene TRBV4-1 combines with J gene TRBJ1-1; possibly TRBD1 for D (5 bases). The V gene's germline CDR1 is MGHRA and CDR2 YSYEKL. The ends were cut back, 0 bases at V and 5 bases at J, with 13 bases in the middle. CDR3 size: 15 residues. In nucleotides, the CDR3 is TGCGCCAGCAGCCAAGATCGGGGGGGTTGGACTGAAGCTTTCTTT. This encodes CASSQDRGGWTEAFF.

This clonotype has only one observation. With a much larger clone just one base away, this may be a read error. J is TRBJ1-1 and V is TRBV19; D remains unclear. Germline V gene lookup returns CDR1 LNHDA and CDR2 SQIVND (reference sequence). CDR3 length: 12 residues. V was trimmed by 10 bases and J by 1 base, leaving 10 bases between them. CDR3 sequence (DNA): TGTGCCACCCGGGCTTCGAACACTGAAGCTTTCTTT. It is translated as CATRASNTEAFF.

This clonotype was observed at least ten times. V and J are TRBV4-1 and TRBJ1-6; TRBD1 matches 8 bases. Trimming took 3 bases from V and 6 from J; bases not matched to a gene: 4. The CDR3 spans 15 residues. Germline values: CDR1 MGHRA, CDR2 YSYEKL. The CDR3 nucleotides read TGCGCCAGCAGCCAGTCCGGACAGGGTAATTCACCCCTCCACTTT. Amino acid sequence: CASSQSGQGNSPLHF.

A remark on this clonotype: A much larger clone lies one base from this, so it may be a read error. The rearrangement joins TRBV12-3 or TRBV12-4 to TRBJ1-1, with unresolved D. The CDR3 loop spans 12 amino acids. The germline V and J ends were trimmed by 5 bases and 8 bases, with 12 bases remaining between them. The CDR3 reads CASSRAETEAFF. In nucleotides, the CDR3 is TGTGCCAGCAGTCGGGCAGAGACAGAAGCTTTCTTT.

This clonotype was seen repeatedly, ten times or more. The chain has TRBV6-1 and TRBJ1-4; D is ambiguous. The germline V and J ends were trimmed by 2 bases and 0 bases, with 7 bases remaining between them. The CDR3 is 15 residues long. Germline CDR1 is MNHNS and CDR2 is SASEGT. CDR3 region: CASSEHPATNEKLFF. CDR3 DNA: TGTGCCAGCAGTGAACACCCGGCAACTAATGAAAAACTGTTTTTT.

The table lists this clonotype with a few counts. The chain carries TRBV14 and TRBJ1-1; D perhaps matches TRBD1 (5 bases). This CDR3 is 14 amino acids long. V lost 1 base and J 3 bases, leaving 9 bases between the germline ends. Germline lookup yields CDR1 SGHDN and CDR2 FVKESK. The CDR3 loop reads CASSQARGDTEAFF. CDR3 DNA: TGTGCCAGCAGCCAAGCTAGGGGCGACACTGAAGCTTTCTTT.

To note about this clonotype: A read error is possible here, since a much larger clone lies one base away. The final CDR3 position lacks the conserved phenylalanine or tryptophan, pointing to a likely read error. The genes are TRBV2 and TRBJ2-2, with D tentatively TRBD1 (6 bases). V shed 2 bases and J shed 1 base, with 8 bases lying between them. This CDR3 spans 15 amino acids. Germline V gives CDR1 SNHLY, CDR2 FYNNEI. The CDR3: CASSEIQGNTGELFC. The CDR3 DNA reads TGTGCCAGCAGTGAAATACAGGGGAACACCGGGGAGCTGTTTTGT.

This clonotype was counted many times. In DNA form, the CDR3 reads TGTGCCAGCAGTGAAGTAGTGGGACTAGCGGGGGCCTACAATGAGCAGTTCTTC. It is translated as CASSEVVGLAGAYNEQFF. The chain couples TRBV2 to TRBJ2-1, with 14 bases fitting TRBD2. Looked up from germline, CDR1 is SNHLY and CDR2 is FYNNEI. This CDR3 has 18 amino acids. Germline trimming cut 1 base from V and 2 bases from J; bases unmatched to any gene: 4.

CDR3 residues: CASSLVGQETQYF. DNA for the CDR3: TGTGCCAGCAGCCTCGTAGGCCAAGAGACCCAGTACTTC. This chain connects TRBV28 to TRBJ2-5; D unclear. V was trimmed by 6 bases and J by 1 base, leaving 9 bases between them. CDR1 and CDR2 (germline): MDHEN, SYDVKM. The CDR3 sequence is 13 residues long.

In this sample, this clonotype turned up many times. The chain couples TRBV5-6 to TRBJ1-2, with D possibly being TRBD1 (5 bases). The V gene lost 1 base and the J gene lost 2 bases, with 12 bases spanning the gap. The CDR3 consists of 15 residues. The germline CDR1 and CDR2 sequences are SGHDT and YYEEEE. CDR3 DNA: TGTGCCAGCAGCTTGTATGACAGACTAAACTATGGCTACACCTTC. Amino acid sequence: CASSLYDRLNYGYTF.

This sequence joins TRBV29-1 and TRBJ2-1; D is unresolved. V was cut by 3 bases and J by 9 bases, with 12 bases left in between. Germline CDR1 and CDR2: SQVTM and ANQGSEA. CDR3 length: 12 amino acids. CDR3 nucleotide sequence: TGCAGCGTTGATCGGCAGGCCGGTGAGCAGTTCTTC. Its translation is CSVDRQAGEQFF.